This TCR beta chain comes out of a study of blood T cell repertoires in COVID-19 (TCRdb year 2020). With regard to the full study: Collaborator samples came from the United States, Italy and Spain and covered acute and convalescent phases of COVID-19. The prospective study material was composed of cDNA or gDNA derived from T cells, B-cell-depleted T cells, or PBMCs. The dataset comprised deeply sampled blood TCRbeta repertoires from subjects exposed to, actively infected with, or recovered from COVID-19. A freely available public database, intended as a resource for researchers studying the immune response to SARS-CoV-2, is where the repertoires were released. The samples were drawn from two sources: the first 160 participants of the ongoing ImmuneRACE study, and approximately 1,300 subjects contributed by 6 global collaborators. The sample metadata nearly always contained a de-identified subject ID, COVID-19 status, age in years and sex. Where HLA class I and class II types were available, the types were taken from metadata supplied by the sample provider, not from assay-based typing. What the study reported, not specific to this receptor: How much clinical and demographic metadata was included differed by source and by participant, and the metadata was provided uncurated.

The immunoSEQ Assay, a bias-controlled multiplex PCR, was used to amplify TCRbeta CDR3 regions from genomic DNA. Turning to the authors' computational methods: Within the assay, amplification of reference gene primers was used to estimate how many nucleated cells each sample contained. To quantify the absolute abundance of each unique TCRbeta CDR3 rearrangement, sequence reads were collapsed and filtered. For each sample, productive Simpson clonality was calculated as the square root of Simpson's diversity index across productive rearrangements. Not all clones reach the TCRdb copy of this immuneACCESS table, which keeps in-frame sequences only. Checked studies attribute under half of the gap to unresolved V genes and leave the rest unexplained. Clonal size and the V and J genes are those of that table, whereas D and trimming came from the DNA. The sample table lists around 330,000 clones, over 85% of them with a count of one. The ten largest account for around 2.5% of the sample.

Participants in the prospective study were aged about 18 to 95 years, lived in 20 to 25 United States geographic areas, and enrolled through a virtual design. Cohort assignment in the prospective study relied on participant-reported clinical history from a screening survey and a study questionnaire. For ImmuneRACE Cohort 3, a participant was defined as recovered based on two consecutive negative NP/OP PCR tests, clearance by a healthcare professional, or resolution of symptoms. In the prospective study, whole blood, serum and a nasopharyngeal or oropharyngeal swab were collected from each participant by mobile phlebotomists. Participants in the prospective study had the option to provide additional blood draws and questionnaires over a 2-month period. Before DNA extraction, blood samples from the prospective study were shipped at room temperature or frozen. Counted from cysteine to phenylalanine, this CDR3 has 14 amino acids. Only the CDR3 portion is preserved as DNA: 42 bases, with reading frame beginning at the first base. After removal of 7 bases from V and 5 bases from J, the junction retains 7 bases not matched to a gene. The germline V gene supplies CDR1 SNHLY and CDR2 FYNNEI.

Comments on this clone: No cognate antigen has been identified for it. Qualities for individual bases were not recorded, and no much larger clone is one base off.

The sequence links TRBV2 to TRBJ2-5, with TRBD1 matching 10 junction bases. Specimen: PBMCs or T cells enriched from blood (not recorded which). The clonotype originates from a man aged 60 to 75 who had recovered from COVID-19. The nucleotide sequence reads TGTGCCAGCACTTTTGACAGGGGGCGCGAGACCCAGTACTTC. Protein translation: CASTFDRGRETQYF.